One and the same sample provided the 2 T cell receptor beta chains below, sequenced in a study of blood T cell repertoires in COVID-19. The table came from immunoSEQ multiplex PCR; TCRdb's copy has only in-frame clones and leaves some out. The repertoire has 130,000 or so clones, over 60% of them found once; the top ten carry around 1.8%. The material sequenced was peripheral blood. All receptors derive from a woman aged 65 to 85 with acute or convalescent COVID-19.

The chain links TRBV10-1 to TRBJ2-3; 12 positions match TRBD2. Germline values: CDR1 WNHNN, CDR2 SYGVQD (reference sequence). This CDR3 has 17 amino acids. Trimming took 3 bases from V and 3 from J; bases not matched to a gene: 7. The CDR3 here is CASSDSSGRAGTDTQYF. In DNA form, the CDR3 reads TGCGCCAGCAGTGATTCTAGCGGGAGGGCCGGGACAGATACGCAGTATTTT.

The chain recombines TRBV18 with TRBJ1-5, with D unclear. This CDR3 has 14 amino acids. CDR1 and CDR2 from the germline V gene are KGHSH and LQKENI. V shed 0 bases and J shed 3 bases, with 6 bases lying between them. The CDR3 bases are TGTGCCAGCTCACCACCCCAGTCCAATCAGCCCCAGCATTTT. This translates into CASSPPQSNQPQHF. Supplemented by reference TRBV18 and TRBJ1-5, the full variable domain reads NAGVMQNPRHLVRRRGQEARLRCSPMKGHSHVYWYRQLPEEGLKFMVYLQKENIIDESGMPKERFSAEFPKEGPSILRIQQVVRGDSAAYFCASSPPQSNQPQHFGDGTRLSIL.